Shown below are 21 T cell receptor beta chains from a single sample sequenced in a study of molecular identifiers for immune sequencing clone quantification. In TCRdb, the PCR reads were re-called with MiXCR into one record per CDR3 protein. The sample carries about 640,000 distinct CDR3 sequences, 20% recorded once. The sequenced sample was naive CD8+ T cells from blood, with Jurkat cell RNA spiked in. The sample's subset: FACS-sorted CD8+CD4-CCR7+CD45RA+ naive T cells. Receptors were obtained from a human donor in good health. Some libraries in this study had Jurkat cell RNA spiked in.

The chain has TRBV19 and TRBJ2-7; D gene unclear. V lost 3 bases and J lost 7, with 13 bases in between. Per the germline V gene, CDR1 is LNHDA and CDR2 is SQIVND (reference sequence). This CDR3 contains 13 residues. The CDR3 coding sequence is TGTGCCAGTAGTATCGTACTTTTGCGAGAGCAGTACTTC. Residues: CASSIVLLREQYF.

This clonotype has only a few counts. This chain joins TRBV27 and TRBJ2-7, with unresolved D. Trimming took 1 base from V and 2 from J, leaving 12 bases between them. This CDR3 has 15 amino acids. Germline V gene lookup returns CDR1 MNHEY and CDR2 SMNVEV (reference sequence). The DNA of the CDR3 is TGTGCCAGCAGTTTATTCGCCGGGTTGACCTACGAGCAGTACTTC. Protein: CASSLFAGLTYEQYF.

To note about this clonotype: A read error is possible here, since a much larger clone lies one base away. V is TRBV6-5 and J is TRBJ2-3; D remains unclear. V lost 4 bases and J lost 0, with 8 bases in between. The CDR3 is made up of 14 amino acids. Germline V lookup: CDR1 MNHEY, CDR2 SVGAGI. The CDR3 spells CASSSLTSTDTQYF. The CDR3 DNA follows: TGTGCCAGCAGTTCCCTGACCAGCACAGATACGCAGTATTTT.

This clonotype was seen many times. V gene TRBV28 combines with J gene TRBJ2-3; D is undetermined. Trimming cost V 6 bases and J 3 bases, with 10 bases left between them. CDR1 and CDR2 (germline): MDHEN, SYDVKM. This CDR3 comprises 13 residues. The CDR3 here is CASSPRQTDTQYF. DNA of the CDR3: TGTGCCAGCAGCCCCCGCCAGACAGATACGCAGTATTTT.

CDR3 sequence: CASSPFAPNPNEKLFF. The CDR3 DNA sequence: TGTGCCAGCAGTCCCTTCGCTCCCAACCCCAATGAAAAACTGTTTTTT. This chain uses TRBV12-3 or TRBV12-4 with TRBJ1-4; D is undetermined. V was clipped by 5 bases and J by 5 bases, with 18 bases between them. The CDR3 length is 16 residues.

This clonotype was detected ten times or more. For the CDR3, the DNA is TGTGCCAGCAGCTCCATACCGACAGGGGCAGGCACAGATACGCAGTATTTT. The encoded protein is CASSSIPTGAGTDTQYF. The chain has TRBV7-8 and TRBJ2-3, with 8 bases aligning to TRBD1. CDR1 is SGHVS and CDR2 is FQNEAQ in the germline V gene. This CDR3 has 17 residues. Trimming removed 4 bases from V and 1 base from J; junction bases left unmatched: 10.

In its sample, this clonotype was seen a few times. The V and J genes are TRBV19 and TRBJ1-1; D possibly corresponds to TRBD1 (6 bases). The CDR3 runs to 16 residues. V was clipped by 1 base and J by 0 bases, with 12 bases between them. CDR1 is LNHDA, CDR2 SQIVND, per germline (reference sequence). CDR3: CASSIAGARMNTEAFF. Here the CDR3 DNA reads TGTGCCAGTAGTATAGCAGGGGCACGGATGAACACTGAAGCTTTCTTT.

As concerns this clonotype: A much larger clone differs from this one at a single base, so this may be a read error. This sequence joins TRBV15 and TRBJ1-4, with 7 bases aligning to TRBD1. The CDR3 is 15 amino acids. Germline CDR1 reads LNHNV; CDR2 reads YYDKDF (reference sequence). The CDR3 DNA reads TGTGCCACCAGCAGCTGGGGGGACAGCAATGAAAAACTGGTTTTT. This encodes CATSSWGDSNEKLVF.

This clonotype was observed once. Given the absence of the conserved phenylalanine or tryptophan at the CDR3 end, a read error is likely. V usage is TRBV27 and J usage is TRBJ2-4; D remains ambiguous. The CDR3 extends over 15 amino acids. Trimming removed 4 bases at V and 0 bases at J, with 10 bases between. The V gene's germline CDR1 is MNHEY and CDR2 SMNVEV (reference sequence). This CDR3 is CASSSNLGAKNIQYS. CDR3 sequence (DNA): TGTGCCAGCAGTTCTAATCTAGGAGCCAAAAACATTCAGTACTCC.

This clonotype was seen a handful of times. The gene calls are TRBV4-1 and TRBJ2-7; possibly TRBD2 for D (6 bases). This CDR3 is built from 15 residues. Trimming shortened V by 1 base and J by 3 bases, and 13 bases separated the two germline ends. From germline, CDR1 is MGHRA and CDR2 YSYEKL. The CDR3 DNA reads TGCGCCAGCAGCCAAGGGAGACTAGGGGACTACGAGCAGTACTTC. Protein product: CASSQGRLGDYEQYF.

The chain couples TRBV28 to TRBJ2-3; D unclear. There are 11 residues in the CDR3. The germline V and J ends were trimmed by 11 bases and 4 bases, with 10 bases remaining between them. CDR1 is MDHEN, CDR2 SYDVKM, per germline. In nucleotides, the CDR3 is TGTGCCGGCTCGTTCGCAGATACGCAGTATTTT. Protein: CAGSFADTQYF.

This clonotype was counted at least ten times. Compared with germline, one end of the junction differs, possibly owing to a read error. The chain uses TRBV7-9 and TRBJ1-1; D is unclear. The CDR3 runs to 13 residues. CDR1 SEHNR and CDR2 FQNEAQ come from the germline V gene (reference sequence). CDR3 sequence: CASSLVANTEAFF. The DNA of the CDR3 is TGCGCCAGCAGCTTGGTAGCGAACACTGAAGCTTTCTTT.

This clonotype has ten or more counts. V gene TRBV6-2 or TRBV6-3 combines with J gene TRBJ2-3; TRBD2 aligns across 15 bases. Germline CDR1 is MNHEY and CDR2 is SVGEGT. V gave up 6 bases and J gave up 0 bases; unmatched junction bases: 13. The length of the CDR3 is 20 residues. In DNA form, the CDR3 reads TGTGCCAGCAGCTCCTCCGGACTAGCGGGGGGGTACGCTAGCACAGATACGCAGTATTTT. This sequence encodes CASSSSGLAGGYASTDTQYF.

There are many counts of this clonotype. The genes are TRBV29-1 and TRBJ2-7; TRBD2 agrees at 7 bases. The junction had 5 bases not matched to a gene; V was cut back by 6 bases and J by 0 bases. The germline CDR1 and CDR2 sequences are SQVTM and ANQGSEA. The CDR3 totals 13 residues. CDR3 coding DNA: TGCAGCGTAGTCGGGGGGAGCTCCTACGAGCAGTACTTC. It yields the protein CSVVGGSSYEQYF.

A single count supports this clonotype. Possible read error: a much larger clone is one base away. This sequence joins TRBV27 and TRBJ2-7, with a tentative D call TRBD2 (6 bases). CDR1 is MNHEY and CDR2 is SMNVEV in the germline V gene (reference sequence). The CDR3 covers 15 residues. CDR3 sequence: CASSLEEGLIYEQCF. CDR3 DNA: TGTGCCAGCAGTCTTGAGGAGGGGTTGATCTACGAGCAGTGCTTC.

This clonotype was seen only once. This chain joins TRBV13 and TRBJ2-5; perhaps D is TRBD1 or TRBD2 (5 bases each). This CDR3 is 15 amino acids long. CDR1 is PRHDT and CDR2 is FYEKMQ in the germline V gene (reference sequence). V was clipped by 5 bases and J by 5 bases, with 18 bases between them. The CDR3 DNA reads TGTGCCAGCAGCCCCGAAGGGGACCCCCGGGAGACCCAGTACTTC. It is translated as CASSPEGDPRETQYF.

This clonotype was counted many times. The V call is TRBV19, the J call TRBJ2-1; D is undetermined. Germline lookup yields CDR1 LNHDA and CDR2 SQIVND (reference sequence). V was clipped by 1 base and J by 3 bases, with 4 bases between them. This CDR3 comprises 13 residues. The CDR3 region is CASSIVHYNEQFF. As DNA, the CDR3 is TGTGCCAGTAGTATAGTTCACTACAATGAGCAGTTCTTC.

As concerns this clonotype: The germline gene is not matched at one end of the junction; a read error may be the cause. Written as DNA, the CDR3 is TGTGCCACCAGCGGAGACGCGGGTACAGGGGTAAAACTGTTTTTT. Encoded protein: CATSGDAGTGVKLFF. The rearrangement joins TRBV15 to TRBJ1-4; 7 positions agree with TRBD1. The CDR3 is 15 residues long. Looked up from germline, CDR1 is LNHNV and CDR2 is YYDKDF (reference sequence).

The rearrangement uses TRBV6-4 and TRBJ2-4, with 7 bases identical to TRBD1. Germline CDR1 reads MRHNA; CDR2 reads SNTAGT. The CDR3 is 16 amino acids. V shed 7 bases and J 0 bases; nucleotides not matched to a gene: 9. The CDR3 sequence is CASIPDREIAKNIQYF. DNA of the CDR3: TGTGCCAGCATCCCTGACAGGGAGATAGCCAAAAACATTCAGTACTTC.

This clonotype came up many times. The V call is TRBV18, the J call TRBJ2-3; the D is unclear. With 8 bases removed from V and 4 bases from J, the gap between germline ends came to 7 bases. Germline CDR1 and CDR2: KGHSH and LQKENI. CDR3 length equals 11 residues. CDR3 nucleotides: TGTGCCAGCAAGGATTCAGATACGCAGTATTTT. It codes for CASKDSDTQYF.

This clonotype appeared once. This may come from a read error, since a much larger clone is one base off. V is TRBV20-1 and J is TRBJ2-7; D assignment may be TRBD1 or TRBD2 (5 bases each). This CDR3 has 13 amino acids. Germline V CDR1 and CDR2: DFQATT, SNEGSKA (reference sequence). For the CDR3, the DNA is TGCAGTGCTAGAGACGAGGGGATCTACGGGCAGTACTTC. Encoded protein: CSARDEGIYGQYF.